These T cell receptor beta chains were read from a single sample in a study of vaccination and CD4 T cells after COVID-19. TCRdb itself ran the PCR reads through MiXCR, one entry per CDR3 protein. Altogether 9,500 to 13,000 distinct CDR3 sequences are present, 35% to 50% being singletons, with the ten largest covering approximately 30%. Their target antigens are unknown. Sequences were obtained from CD4+ T cells from blood, cultured in vitro. All receptors come from a human donor who had recovered from COVID-19. Each CDR3 is given with its conserved first and last residue. The order of the fields is D gene, clone size, J gene, V gene, CDR3 protein, CDR3 DNA. D genes are given only for firm matches. Some rows mark clone size as missing; the rest say once, few, many or name a class of expanded clone.

d_call: TRBD1
clone_size: few
j_call: TRBJ1-1
v_call: TRBV2
cdr3_aa: CASSRDRTDTEAFF
cdr3_nt: TGTGCCAGCAGTAGGGACAGGACGGACACTGAAGCTTTCTTT

d_call: TRBD1
clone_size: once
j_call: TRBJ2-7
v_call: TRBV30
cdr3_aa: CAWRGQRGRLNF
cdr3_nt: TGTGCCTGGAGGGGACAGAGGGGTAGGTTGAACTTC

d_call: TRBD1
clone_size: .
j_call: TRBJ1-1
v_call: TRBV6-2/TRBV6-3
cdr3_aa: CASRPRDRNTEAFF
cdr3_nt: TGTGCCAGCAGGCCGAGGGACAGAAACACTGAAGCTTTCTTT

d_call: TRBD1
clone_size: few
j_call: TRBJ1-3
v_call: TRBV12-3/TRBV12-4
cdr3_aa: CASSLLWGTGVRNTIYF
cdr3_nt: TGTGCCAGCAGTTTATTATGGGGGACAGGGGTACGAAACACCATATATTTT

d_call: .
clone_size: few
j_call: TRBJ1-2
v_call: TRBV19
cdr3_aa: CASRSTGLANYGYTF
cdr3_nt: TGTGCCAGTAGGAGTACAGGGCTGGCTAACTATGGCTACACCTTC

d_call: TRBD1
clone_size: .
j_call: TRBJ1-6
v_call: TRBV5-3
cdr3_aa: CASSSDRGNDNSPLHF
cdr3_nt: TGTGCCAGCAGCTCGGACAGGGGAAATGATAATTCACCCCTCCACTTT

d_call: .
clone_size: once
j_call: TRBJ2-5
v_call: TRBV5-4
cdr3_aa: CASSQRGEFGETQYF
cdr3_nt: TGTGCCAGCAGCCAAAGGGGAGAGTTCGGAGAGACCCAGTACTTC

d_call: TRBD1
clone_size: .
j_call: TRBJ1-1
v_call: TRBV20-1
cdr3_aa: CSARDIRGATEAFF
cdr3_nt: TGCAGTGCTAGAGATATCAGGGGGGCCACTGAAGCTTTCTTT

d_call: TRBD2
clone_size: .
j_call: TRBJ2-2
v_call: TRBV12-3/TRBV12-4
cdr3_aa: CASRPRTSDGELFF
cdr3_nt: TGTGCCAGCAGACCGAGGACTAGCGACGGGGAGCTGTTTTTT

d_call: .
clone_size: few
j_call: TRBJ2-7
v_call: TRBV6-1
cdr3_aa: CASSAGFGQYF
cdr3_nt: TGTGCCAGCAGTGCGGGGTTTGGGCAGTACTTC

d_call: .
clone_size: few
j_call: TRBJ1-2
v_call: TRBV29-1
cdr3_aa: CSVEQVYGYTF
cdr3_nt: TGCAGCGTTGAACAGGTCTATGGCTACACCTTC

d_call: .
clone_size: once
j_call: TRBJ1-5
v_call: TRBV7-9
cdr3_aa: CASSLGAKQPQHF
cdr3_nt: TGTGCCAGCAGCTTGGGGGCGAAGCAGCCCCAGCATTTT

d_call: TRBD2
clone_size: .
j_call: TRBJ2-3
v_call: TRBV4-3
cdr3_aa: CASSQGLAGVTDTQYF
cdr3_nt: TGCGCCAGCAGCCAGGGACTAGCGGGCGTCACAGATACGCAGTATTTT

d_call: .
clone_size: few
j_call: TRBJ2-3
v_call: TRBV12-3/TRBV12-4
cdr3_aa: CASSFQRTDTQYF
cdr3_nt: TGTGCCAGCAGTTTTCAACGTACAGATACGCAGTATTTT

d_call: TRBD1
clone_size: few
j_call: TRBJ1-1
v_call: TRBV10-3
cdr3_aa: CAIRNTGDTEAFF
cdr3_nt: TGTGCCATCAGGAATACAGGGGACACTGAAGCTTTCTTT

d_call: TRBD1
clone_size: few
j_call: TRBJ1-2
v_call: TRBV6-4
cdr3_aa: CASVGTGGENNYGYTF
cdr3_nt: TGTGCCAGTGTGGGGACAGGGGGGGAAAATAACTATGGCTACACCTTC

d_call: TRBD2
clone_size: .
j_call: TRBJ2-5
v_call: TRBV5-1
cdr3_aa: CASSLRIAGGIETQYF
cdr3_nt: TGCGCCAGCAGCCTGAGGATAGCGGGAGGGATAGAGACCCAGTACTTC

d_call: TRBD2
clone_size: .
j_call: TRBJ2-7
v_call: TRBV30
cdr3_aa: CAWSVIAGGYEPQYF
cdr3_nt: TGTGCCTGGAGTGTAATAGCGGGGGGGTATGAGCCGCAGTACTTC

d_call: TRBD1
clone_size: .
j_call: TRBJ2-3
v_call: TRBV5-1
cdr3_aa: CASSYGQADTQYF
cdr3_nt: TGCGCCAGCAGCTACGGACAGGCTGATACGCAGTATTTT

d_call: TRBD2
clone_size: .
j_call: TRBJ2-7
v_call: TRBV6-1
cdr3_aa: CASSLSGGALEQYF
cdr3_nt: TGTGCCAGCAGCCTTAGCGGGGGGGCCTTGGAGCAGTACTTC

d_call: .
clone_size: few
j_call: TRBJ1-3
v_call: TRBV7-9
cdr3_aa: CASSRRDSGNTIYF
cdr3_nt: TGTGCCAGCAGTAGACGGGACTCTGGAAACACCATATATTTT

d_call: .
clone_size: once
j_call: TRBJ2-7
v_call: TRBV20-1
cdr3_aa: CSARGVDFVYGQYF
cdr3_nt: TGCAGTGCCCGGGGTGTGGATTTCGTCTACGGGCAGTACTTC

d_call: .
clone_size: few
j_call: TRBJ1-1
v_call: TRBV3-1
cdr3_aa: CASSQGTLGGFF
cdr3_nt: TGTGCCAGCAGCCAAGGTACTTTAGGGGGTTTCTTT

d_call: .
clone_size: once
j_call: TRBJ2-7
v_call: TRBV15
cdr3_aa: CATAKGRAYEQYF
cdr3_nt: TGTGCCACAGCCAAGGGCAGGGCCTACGAGCAGTACTTC

d_call: .
clone_size: .
j_call: TRBJ2-1
v_call: TRBV10-3
cdr3_aa: CAISPARVGYNEQFF
cdr3_nt: TGTGCCATCAGCCCCGCCCGGGTGGGCTACAATGAGCAGTTCTTC

d_call: .
clone_size: .
j_call: TRBJ1-1
v_call: TRBV5-1
cdr3_aa: CASSAQGGSAEAFF
cdr3_nt: TGCGCCAGCAGCGCACAAGGGGGGTCCGCTGAAGCTTTCTTT

d_call: .
clone_size: few
j_call: TRBJ1-1
v_call: TRBV27
cdr3_aa: CASSLFHTTTEAFF
cdr3_nt: TGTGCCAGCAGTTTATTCCACACGACCACTGAAGCTTTCTTT

d_call: .
clone_size: .
j_call: TRBJ2-1
v_call: TRBV15
cdr3_aa: CATSRDRRGAFWNEQFF
cdr3_nt: TGTGCCACCAGCAGAGATCGCAGGGGGGCGTTCTGGAATGAGCAGTTCTTC

d_call: .
clone_size: .
j_call: TRBJ2-2
v_call: TRBV1
cdr3_aa: CTSSQVGSGELFF
cdr3_nt: TGCACCAGCAGCCAAGTCGGTTCGGGGGAGCTGTTTTTT

d_call: TRBD2
clone_size: .
j_call: TRBJ2-3
v_call: TRBV27
cdr3_aa: CASSLWGGEVNTQYF
cdr3_nt: TGTGCCAGCAGTTTATGGGGGGGAGAAGTAAATACGCAGTATTTT

d_call: TRBD2
clone_size: .
j_call: TRBJ2-1
v_call: TRBV4-1
cdr3_aa: CASSPGLAGGGDEQFF
cdr3_nt: TGCGCCAGCAGCCCGGGACTAGCGGGGGGCGGGGATGAGCAGTTCTTC

d_call: .
clone_size: few
j_call: TRBJ2-4
v_call: TRBV20-1
cdr3_aa: CSARVGVAKNIQYF
cdr3_nt: TGCAGTGCTAGAGTCGGGGTCGCCAAAAACATTCAGTACTTC

d_call: TRBD2
clone_size: .
j_call: TRBJ2-3
v_call: TRBV12-3/TRBV12-4
cdr3_aa: CASSPMTSGPLSRTDTQYF
cdr3_nt: TGTGCCAGCAGCCCGATGACTAGCGGGCCCCTCAGTAGAACAGATACGCAGTATTTT

d_call: .
clone_size: .
j_call: TRBJ1-2
v_call: TRBV7-2
cdr3_aa: CASSLKIYGYTF
cdr3_nt: TGTGCCAGCAGCCTAAAAATCTATGGCTACACCTTC

d_call: .
clone_size: .
j_call: TRBJ2-7
v_call: TRBV19
cdr3_aa: CASSPLRANRGPSAPYEQYF
cdr3_nt: TGTGCCAGTAGTCCCTTAAGGGCGAACCGGGGACCCTCCGCGCCCTACGAGCAGTACTTC

d_call: TRBD1
clone_size: once
j_call: TRBJ2-6
v_call: TRBV20-1
cdr3_aa: CSASLWTGVTAGANVLTF
cdr3_nt: TGCAGTGCTAGCCTTTGGACAGGGGTAACCGCTGGGGCCAACGTCCTGACTTTC

d_call: .
clone_size: .
j_call: TRBJ1-2
v_call: TRBV7-9
cdr3_aa: CASSLGQDHGYTF
cdr3_nt: TGTGCCAGCAGCTTAGGACAGGACCATGGCTACACCTTC

d_call: TRBD1
clone_size: .
j_call: TRBJ1-2
v_call: TRBV11-1
cdr3_aa: CASSLVPGQWKYGYTF
cdr3_nt: TGTGCCAGCAGCTTAGTTCCGGGACAGTGGAAATATGGCTACACCTTC

d_call: .
clone_size: .
j_call: TRBJ1-2
v_call: TRBV27
cdr3_aa: CASSFHGGEGYTF
cdr3_nt: TGTGCCAGCAGTTTCCACGGAGGTGAAGGCTACACCTTC

d_call: TRBD2
clone_size: .
j_call: TRBJ2-1
v_call: TRBV25-1
cdr3_aa: CASSEGPGLAGPRAYNEQFF
cdr3_nt: TGTGCCAGCAGTGAAGGGCCGGGACTAGCGGGGCCTCGGGCCTACAATGAGCAGTTCTTC

d_call: .
clone_size: .
j_call: TRBJ2-3
v_call: TRBV5-4
cdr3_aa: CASSLVGTSTDTQYF
cdr3_nt: TGTGCCAGCAGCTTGGTAGGGACTAGCACAGATACGCAGTATTTT

d_call: .
clone_size: few
j_call: TRBJ2-1
v_call: TRBV24-1
cdr3_aa: CATSDSWNGNEQFF
cdr3_nt: TGTGCCACCAGTGATTCGTGGAACGGGAATGAGCAGTTCTTC

d_call: .
clone_size: few
j_call: TRBJ2-2
v_call: TRBV5-6
cdr3_aa: CASSYASTGELFF
cdr3_nt: TGTGCCAGCAGCTACGCGAGCACCGGGGAGCTGTTTTTT

d_call: .
clone_size: .
j_call: TRBJ1-2
v_call: TRBV6-1
cdr3_aa: CASTGQFMHGYTF
cdr3_nt: TGTGCCAGCACCGGGCAGTTCATGCATGGCTACACCTTC

d_call: TRBD1
clone_size: few
j_call: TRBJ1-2
v_call: TRBV5-1
cdr3_aa: CASSFRPGTGGNYGYTF
cdr3_nt: TGCGCCAGCAGCTTCCGCCCCGGGACAGGGGGCAACTATGGCTACACCTTC

d_call: TRBD1
clone_size: .
j_call: TRBJ1-1
v_call: TRBV6-2/TRBV6-3
cdr3_aa: CASSYWDRVMTEAFF
cdr3_nt: TGTGCCAGCAGCTATTGGGACAGGGTGATGACTGAAGCTTTCTTT

d_call: .
clone_size: .
j_call: TRBJ1-4
v_call: TRBV18
cdr3_aa: CASSPGLTNEKLFF
cdr3_nt: TGTGCCAGCTCACCGGGTTTAACTAATGAAAAACTGTTTTTT

d_call: .
clone_size: few
j_call: TRBJ2-3
v_call: TRBV3-1
cdr3_aa: CASSRTLSGVSTDTQYF
cdr3_nt: TGTGCCAGCAGCCGAACCCTAAGTGGGGTAAGCACAGATACGCAGTATTTT

d_call: .
clone_size: medium-sized
j_call: TRBJ2-2
v_call: TRBV24-1
cdr3_aa: CATSSPFGELFF
cdr3_nt: TGTGCCACCAGTAGCCCCTTCGGGGAGCTGTTTTTT

d_call: TRBD1
clone_size: .
j_call: TRBJ1-1
v_call: TRBV5-1
cdr3_aa: CASSLGQEFTEAFF
cdr3_nt: TGCGCCAGCAGCTTAGGACAGGAATTTACTGAAGCTTTCTTT